Reported below is one T cell receptor beta chain. The CDR3 has 13 residues. V was shortened by 6 bases and J by 7 bases, with 16 bases between the two germline ends. The sample is drawn from a study of blood T cell repertoires in COVID-19. On the study more broadly: The samples span acute and convalescent COVID-19 from the United States, Italy and Spain.

The repertoire was sequenced with immunoSEQ multiplex PCR; TCRdb's copy has only in-frame clones and lacks some. The table lists over 120,000 clones, 70% to 80% of them singletons. V and J are TRBV12-3 or TRBV12-4 and TRBJ2-7; tentatively, D is TRBD1 (6 bases). The source is a woman between 50 and 59 years old with active or convalescent COVID-19. The sequencing input was peripheral blood. This CDR3 is CASRTTGSEEQYF. The CDR3 DNA reads as TGTGCCAGCAGGACAACAGGGTCGGAGGAGCAGTACTTC.